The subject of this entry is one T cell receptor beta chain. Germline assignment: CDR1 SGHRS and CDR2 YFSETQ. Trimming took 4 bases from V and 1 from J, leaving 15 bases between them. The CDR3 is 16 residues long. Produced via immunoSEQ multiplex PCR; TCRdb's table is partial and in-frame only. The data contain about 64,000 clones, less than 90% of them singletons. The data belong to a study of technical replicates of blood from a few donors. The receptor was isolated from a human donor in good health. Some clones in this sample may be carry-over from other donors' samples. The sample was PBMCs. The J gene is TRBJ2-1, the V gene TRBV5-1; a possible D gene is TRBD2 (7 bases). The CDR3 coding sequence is TGCGCCAGCAGCAAATTAGAGGGGGGGTCCTACAATGAGCAGTTCTTC. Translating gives CASSKLEGGSYNEQFF.